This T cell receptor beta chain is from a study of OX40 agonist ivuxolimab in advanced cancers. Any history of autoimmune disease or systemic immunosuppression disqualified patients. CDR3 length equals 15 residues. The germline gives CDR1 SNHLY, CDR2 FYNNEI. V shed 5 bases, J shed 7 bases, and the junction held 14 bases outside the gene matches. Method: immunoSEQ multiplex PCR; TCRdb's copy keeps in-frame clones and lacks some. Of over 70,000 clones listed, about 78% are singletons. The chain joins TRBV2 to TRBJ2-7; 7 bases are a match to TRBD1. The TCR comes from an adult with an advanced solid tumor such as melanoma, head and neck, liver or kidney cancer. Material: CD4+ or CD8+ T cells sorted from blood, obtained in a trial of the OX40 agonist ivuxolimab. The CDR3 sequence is CASSPPGTVLTEQYF. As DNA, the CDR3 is TGTGCCAGCAGTCCCCCCGGGACAGTCCTTACGGAGCAGTACTTC. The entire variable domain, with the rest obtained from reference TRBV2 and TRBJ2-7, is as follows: EPEVTQTPSHQVTQMGQEVILRCVPISNHLYFYWYRQILGQKVEFLVSFYNNEISEKSEIFDDQFSVERPDGSNFTLKIRSTKLEDSAMYFCASSPPGTVLTEQYFGPGTRLTVT.